Here is one T cell receptor (beta chain) with its context. The antigen is undetermined. This likely comes from a read error, as the CDR3 has no conserved phenylalanine or tryptophan at its end. These data belong to a study of cytomegalovirus exposure and HLA in healthy donors. Primers for the PCR totalled 60 Vbeta and 13 Jbeta. TCRdb keeps only in-frame clones here, not all; method: immunoSEQ multiplex PCR. The sample shows 150,000 to 200,000 clones, roughly 83% of them seen only once. The study's findings and limits: Later analysis identified a missense DCLRE1C variant that was linked to TCR beta V- and J-gene trimming. For most TCR beta V segments, an earlier analysis put the productive rate at about 90% or about 30% of the time. It was in a later analysis that TCR association rates were seen to vary by HLA locus, highest for DRB1 and lowest for HLA-C. Later analysis found that TCR beta chains associated with HLA were more clonally expanded than other, equally common chains.

The ends were cut back, 1 base at V and 9 bases at J, with 11 bases in the middle. Germline loops: CDR1 SGDLS, CDR2 YYNGEE. The CDR3 contains 14 residues. The sequence came from a woman aged 50 to 60 in good health and CMV-seronegative. The sample consisted of PBMCs. V and J are TRBV9 and TRBJ1-6; D unresolved. For the CDR3, the DNA is TGTGCCAGCAGCGTACGGGGTACGGCTTCACCCCTCCACGTT. It codes for CASSVRGTASPLHV.